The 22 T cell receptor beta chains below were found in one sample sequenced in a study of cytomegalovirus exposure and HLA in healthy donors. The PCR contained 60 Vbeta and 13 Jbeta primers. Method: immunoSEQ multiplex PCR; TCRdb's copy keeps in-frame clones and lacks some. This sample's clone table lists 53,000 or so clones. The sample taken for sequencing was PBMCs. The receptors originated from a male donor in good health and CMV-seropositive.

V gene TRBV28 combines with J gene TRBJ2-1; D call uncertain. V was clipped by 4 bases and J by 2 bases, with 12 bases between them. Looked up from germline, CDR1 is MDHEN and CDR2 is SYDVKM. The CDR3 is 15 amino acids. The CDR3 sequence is CASSSFRGAYNEQFF. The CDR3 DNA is TGTGCCAGCAGTTCCTTTCGAGGAGCCTACAATGAGCAGTTCTTC.

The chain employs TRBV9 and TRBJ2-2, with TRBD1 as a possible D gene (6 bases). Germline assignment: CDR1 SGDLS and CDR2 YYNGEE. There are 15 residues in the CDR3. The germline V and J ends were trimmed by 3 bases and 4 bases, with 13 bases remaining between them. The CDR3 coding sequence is TGTGCCAGCAGCGCCGCCCAGGGGAGCACCGGGGAGCTGTTTTTT. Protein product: CASSAAQGSTGELFF.

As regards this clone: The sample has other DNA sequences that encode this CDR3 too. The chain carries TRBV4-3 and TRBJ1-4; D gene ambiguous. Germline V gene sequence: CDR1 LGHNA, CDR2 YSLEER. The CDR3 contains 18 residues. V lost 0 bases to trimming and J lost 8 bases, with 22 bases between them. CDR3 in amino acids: CASSQDGGRTPRREKLFF. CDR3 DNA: TGCGCCAGCAGCCAAGATGGTGGGAGGACCCCCCGCCGGGAAAAACTGTTTTTT.

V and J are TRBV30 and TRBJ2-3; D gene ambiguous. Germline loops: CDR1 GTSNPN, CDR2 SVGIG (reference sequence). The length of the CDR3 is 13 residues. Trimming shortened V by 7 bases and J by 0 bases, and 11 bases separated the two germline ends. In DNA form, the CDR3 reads TGTGCCTACGACTTGGTTAGCACAGATACGCAGTATTTT. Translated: CAYDLVSTDTQYF.

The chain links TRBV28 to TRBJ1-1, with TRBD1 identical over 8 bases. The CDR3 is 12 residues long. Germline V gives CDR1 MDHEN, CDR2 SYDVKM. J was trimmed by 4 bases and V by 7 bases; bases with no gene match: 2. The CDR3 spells CASTDRVTEAFF. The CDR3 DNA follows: TGTGCCAGCACGGACAGGGTCACTGAAGCTTTCTTT.

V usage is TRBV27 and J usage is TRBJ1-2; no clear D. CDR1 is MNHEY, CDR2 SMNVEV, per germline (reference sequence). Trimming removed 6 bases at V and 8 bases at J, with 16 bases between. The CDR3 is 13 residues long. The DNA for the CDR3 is TGTGCCAGCAGCCCCTCGATCTTAGCGGGCTACACCTTC. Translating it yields CASSPSILAGYTF.

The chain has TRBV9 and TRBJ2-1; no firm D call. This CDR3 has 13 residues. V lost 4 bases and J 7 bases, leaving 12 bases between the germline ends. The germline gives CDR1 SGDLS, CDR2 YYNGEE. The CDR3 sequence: CASSPEVSNEQFF. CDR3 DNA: TGTGCCAGCAGCCCAGAGGTATCGAATGAGCAGTTCTTC.

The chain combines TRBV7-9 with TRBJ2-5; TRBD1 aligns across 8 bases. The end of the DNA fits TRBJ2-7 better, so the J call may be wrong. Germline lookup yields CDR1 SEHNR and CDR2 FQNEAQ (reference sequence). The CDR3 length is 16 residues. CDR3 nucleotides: TGTGCCAGCAGCTCATCTCCCGGGACAGGACTATACGAGCAGTACTTC. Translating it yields CASSSSPGTGLYEQYF.

The CDR3 DNA reads as TGTGCTAGTGGGGTCTCAGATCTGAATGAAGCTTTCTTT. Its translation is CASGVSDLNEAFF. The genes are TRBV12-5 and TRBJ1-1; D not resolved. Germline V CDR1 and CDR2: LGHNT, FRNRAP. Trimming took 6 bases from V and 7 from J, leaving 15 bases between them. The CDR3 is 13 amino acids.

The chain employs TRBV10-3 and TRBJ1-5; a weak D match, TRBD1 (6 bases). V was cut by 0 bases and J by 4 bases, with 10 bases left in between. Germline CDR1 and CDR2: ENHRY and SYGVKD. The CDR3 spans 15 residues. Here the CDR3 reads CAISESNRVNQPQHF. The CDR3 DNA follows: TGTGCCATCAGTGAGTCGAACAGGGTTAATCAGCCCCAGCATTTT.

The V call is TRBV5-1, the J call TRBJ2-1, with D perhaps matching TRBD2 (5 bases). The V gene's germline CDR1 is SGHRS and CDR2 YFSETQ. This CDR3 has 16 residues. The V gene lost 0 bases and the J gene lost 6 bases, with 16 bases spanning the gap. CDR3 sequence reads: CASSLAPSPNPNEQFF. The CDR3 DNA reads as TGCGCCAGCAGCTTGGCCCCTAGCCCAAATCCCAATGAGCAGTTCTTC.

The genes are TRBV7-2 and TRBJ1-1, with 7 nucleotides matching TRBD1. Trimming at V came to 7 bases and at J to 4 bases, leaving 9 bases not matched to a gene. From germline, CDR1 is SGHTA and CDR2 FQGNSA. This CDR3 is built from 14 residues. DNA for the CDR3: TGTGCCAGCACCCTAAACAGGGGAAGCACTGAAGCTTTCTTT. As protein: CASTLNRGSTEAFF.

The CDR3 spells CASRIGGVSGGAHNEQFF. The CDR3 DNA is TGTGCCAGCAGAATCGGGGGCGTTAGCGGGGGGGCCCACAATGAGCAGTTCTTC. The chain has TRBV7-2 and TRBJ2-1; 11 nucleotides align to TRBD2. The CDR3 covers 18 residues. V gave up 6 bases and J gave up 5 bases; unmatched junction bases: 15. Germline lookup yields CDR1 SGHTA and CDR2 FQGNSA.

CDR3 in DNA: TGCGCCAGCAGCGAAGAGACAGGGGTAGAGGCTGAAGCTTTCTTT. This gives the protein CASSEETGVEAEAFF. The chain combines TRBV5-1 with TRBJ1-1; 8 bases are a match to TRBD1. After removal of 4 bases from V and 6 bases from J, the junction contained 11 bases not matched to a gene. Germline lookup yields CDR1 SGHRS and CDR2 YFSETQ. The CDR3 is 15 amino acids.

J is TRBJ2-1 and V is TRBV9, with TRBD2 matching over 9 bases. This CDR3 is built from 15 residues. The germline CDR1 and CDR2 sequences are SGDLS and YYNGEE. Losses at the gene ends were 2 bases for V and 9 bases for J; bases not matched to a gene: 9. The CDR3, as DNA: TGTGCCAGCAGCGTTTTTGCGGGGGGGCCCGGTGAGCAGTTCTTC. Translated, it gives CASSVFAGGPGEQFF.

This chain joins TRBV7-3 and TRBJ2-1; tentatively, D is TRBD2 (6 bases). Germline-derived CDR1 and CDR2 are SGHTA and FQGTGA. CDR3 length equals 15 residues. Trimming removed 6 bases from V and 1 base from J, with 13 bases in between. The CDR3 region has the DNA TGTGCCAGCAGTACAAGCGGGTTTTCCTACAATGAGCAGTTCTTC. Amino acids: CASSTSGFSYNEQFF. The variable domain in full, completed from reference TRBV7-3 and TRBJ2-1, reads GAGVSQTPSNKVTEKGKYVELRCDPISGHTALYWYRQSLGQGPEFLIYFQGTGAADDSGLPNDRFFAVRPEGSVSTLKIQRTERGDSAVYLCASSTSGFSYNEQFFGPGTRLTVL.

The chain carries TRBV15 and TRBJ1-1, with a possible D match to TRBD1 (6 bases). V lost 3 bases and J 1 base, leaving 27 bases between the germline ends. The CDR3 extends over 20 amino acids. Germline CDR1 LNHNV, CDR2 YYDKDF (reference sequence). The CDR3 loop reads CATSREAGVISRTENTEAFF. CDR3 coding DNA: TGTGCCACCAGCAGGGAGGCAGGGGTTATTTCCCGGACCGAGAACACTGAAGCTTTCTTT.

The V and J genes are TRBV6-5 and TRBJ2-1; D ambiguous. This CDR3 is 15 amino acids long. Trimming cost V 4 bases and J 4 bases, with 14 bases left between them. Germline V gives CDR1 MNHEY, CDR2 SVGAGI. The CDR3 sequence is CASSSMAVGYNEQFF. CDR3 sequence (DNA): TGTGCCAGCAGTTCGATGGCGGTCGGGTACAATGAGCAGTTCTTC.

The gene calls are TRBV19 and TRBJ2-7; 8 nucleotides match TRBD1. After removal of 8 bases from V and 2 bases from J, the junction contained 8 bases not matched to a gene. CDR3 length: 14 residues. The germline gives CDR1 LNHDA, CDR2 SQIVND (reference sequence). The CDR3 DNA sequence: TGTGCCAGTGGGTCCGGGACAGGACCCTACGAGCAGTACTTC. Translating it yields CASGSGTGPYEQYF. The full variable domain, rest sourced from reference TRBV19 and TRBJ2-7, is DGGITQSPKYLFRKEGQNVTLSCEQNLNHDAMYWYRQDPGQGLRLIYYSQIVNDFQKGDIAEGYSVSREKKESFPLTVTSAQKNPTAFYLCASGSGTGPYEQYFGPGTRLTVT.

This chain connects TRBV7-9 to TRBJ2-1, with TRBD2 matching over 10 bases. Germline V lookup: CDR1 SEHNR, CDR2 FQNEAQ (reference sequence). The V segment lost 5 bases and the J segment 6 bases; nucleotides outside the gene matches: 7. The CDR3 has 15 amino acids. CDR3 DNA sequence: TGTGCCAGCAGCCGTCTAGCGGGAGCACGCAATGAGCAGTTCTTC. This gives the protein CASSRLAGARNEQFF. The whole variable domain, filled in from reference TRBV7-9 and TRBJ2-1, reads DTGVSQNPRHKITKRGQNVTFRCDPISEHNRLYWYRQTLGQGPEFLTYFQNEAQLEKSRLLSDRFSAERPKGSFSTLEIQRTEQGDSAMYLCASSRLAGARNEQFFGPGTRLTVL.

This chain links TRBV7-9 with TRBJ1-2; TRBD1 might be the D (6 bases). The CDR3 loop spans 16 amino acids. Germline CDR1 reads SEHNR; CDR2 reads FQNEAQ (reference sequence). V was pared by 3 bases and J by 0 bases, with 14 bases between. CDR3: CASSFASGHPNYGYTF. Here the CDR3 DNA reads TGTGCCAGCAGCTTTGCCTCGGGACACCCTAACTATGGCTACACCTTC.

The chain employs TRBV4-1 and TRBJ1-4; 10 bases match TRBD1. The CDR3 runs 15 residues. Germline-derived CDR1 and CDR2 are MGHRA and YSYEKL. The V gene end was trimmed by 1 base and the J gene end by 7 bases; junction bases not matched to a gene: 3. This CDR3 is CASSQGQGAGEKLFF. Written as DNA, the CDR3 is TGCGCCAGCAGCCAAGGACAGGGGGCGGGTGAAAAACTGTTTTTT.